The rows below give T cell receptor beta chains drawn from one sample of a study of T cells in Graves' hyperthyroidism and ophthalmopathy. TCRdb itself ran the multiplex PCR reads through MiXCR, one entry per CDR3 protein. The table lists roughly 740,000 distinct CDR3 sequences, about 15% of them singletons, with approximately 8.4% in the top ten. Source material: blood. All receptors derive from a man aged 18 to 30 with Graves' hyperthyroidism. CDR3s include the opening cysteine and the closing phenylalanine or tryptophan. D genes are given only for firm matches. Size values are once, few and many counts, or a class for expanded clones, and some rows have none.

J gene,clone size,D gene,V gene,CDR3 protein,CDR3 DNA
TRBJ2-2,-,-,TRBV24-1,CATSDPDPTGELFF,TGTGCCACCAGTGACCCCGACCCTACCGGGGAGCTGTTTTTT
TRBJ2-7,-,-,TRBV19,CASSMTGSTYEQYF,TGTGCCAGTAGTATGACGGGATCAACCTACGAGCAGTACTTC
TRBJ2-7,many,-,TRBV28,CASFMKGYEQYF,TGTGCCAGCTTCATGAAGGGGTACGAGCAGTACTTC
TRBJ2-1,many,TRBD1,TRBV11-3,CASSLKAPGQGYNEQFF,TGTGCCAGCAGCCTAAAAGCCCCGGGACAGGGGTACAATGAGCAGTTCTTC
TRBJ2-3,many,TRBD2,TRBV30,CAWETSGMTDTQYF,TGTGCCTGGGAGACTAGCGGGATGACAGATACGCAGTATTTT
TRBJ2-4,-,-,TRBV4-1,CASSQAILAKNIQYF,TGCGCCAGCAGCCAGGCCATCCTAGCCAAAAACATTCAGTACTTC
TRBJ2-7,few,TRBD1,TRBV5-6,CASSLEGFGTGSIEQYF,TGTGCCAGCAGCTTGGAGGGTTTCGGGACAGGGTCAATCGAGCAGTACTTC
TRBJ2-3,many,-,TRBV11-2,CASSSLGVADTQYF,TGTGCCAGCAGCTCGTTGGGAGTGGCAGATACGCAGTATTTT
TRBJ1-5,few,-,TRBV6-4,CASSSGTANQPQHF,TGTGCCAGCAGTTCCGGGACGGCTAATCAGCCCCAGCATTTT
TRBJ1-5,-,-,TRBV29-1,CSVGGQDQPQHF,TGCAGCGTTGGGGGTCAGGATCAGCCCCAGCATTTT
TRBJ1-2,many,TRBD1,TRBV28,CASGDRGLYGYTF,TGTGCCAGTGGGGACAGGGGGCTCTATGGCTACACCTTC
TRBJ2-3,-,TRBD2,TRBV20-1,CSAGPIAGGGTDTQYF,TGCAGTGCTGGGCCCATAGCGGGAGGGGGCACAGATACGCAGTATTTT
TRBJ2-2,-,-,TRBV30,CAWSPTGFFGGELFF,TGTGCCTGGAGTCCCACAGGGTTTTTCGGCGGGGAGCTGTTTTTT
TRBJ2-5,many,TRBD2,TRBV20-1,CSAIRGSRAETQYF,TGCAGTGCAATCCGCGGGAGCCGGGCAGAGACCCAGTACTTC
TRBJ2-1,many,-,TRBV11-2,CASSLGHRDPEQFF,TGTGCCAGCAGCTTAGGGCACAGGGATCCTGAGCAGTTCTTC
TRBJ2-1,many,-,TRBV11-3,CASRGASSIYNEQFF,TGTGCCAGCAGGGGGGCTTCCAGTATCTACAATGAGCAGTTCTTC
TRBJ1-1,-,-,TRBV20-1,CSARDRVRMNTEAFF,TGCAGTGCTAGAGATAGGGTCCGTATGAACACTGAAGCTTTCTTT
TRBJ2-2,few,TRBD2,TRBV7-3,CASSFSPRTSGSSGELFF,TGTGCCAGCAGCTTCAGTCCCCGGACTAGCGGGAGTTCCGGGGAGCTGTTTTTT
TRBJ2-7,few,-,TRBV30,CARRVSSDEQYF,TGTGCCCGGAGGGTATCCTCCGACGAGCAGTACTTC
TRBJ2-3,few,-,TRBV28,CASSSQLRLGTQYF,TGTGCCAGCAGTTCCCAACTAAGACTGGGTACGCAGTATTTT
TRBJ2-7,many,-,TRBV12-3/TRBV12-4,CASSFRNFVSLYEQYF,TGTGCCAGCAGTTTTAGAAACTTCGTATCCTTATACGAGCAGTACTTC
TRBJ2-1,-,-,TRBV6-2/TRBV6-3,CASTNRDSSSNEQFF,TGTGCCAGCACCAACCGGGACTCCAGCAGCAATGAGCAGTTCTTC
TRBJ2-6,few,-,TRBV12-3/TRBV12-4,CASSLFSGTGANVLTF,TGTGCCAGCAGTTTATTTTCCGGTACTGGGGCCAACGTCCTGACTTTC
TRBJ2-5,-,-,TRBV7-9,CASSWTAHQETQYF,TGTGCCAGCAGCTGGACAGCGCACCAAGAGACCCAGTACTTC
TRBJ2-1,many,-,TRBV6-2/TRBV6-3,CASSSDSSSYNEQFF,TGTGCCAGCAGTTCGGACAGTAGCTCCTACAATGAGCAGTTCTTC
TRBJ1-1,-,-,TRBV13,CASSHGLIEAFF,TGTGCCAGCAGCCACGGACTCATTGAAGCTTTCTTT
TRBJ1-1,-,-,TRBV30,CAWSEVYRSRAFF,TGTGCCTGGAGTGAGGTGTATCGGTCGCGAGCTTTCTTT
TRBJ2-7,many,TRBD1,TRBV19,CASSSGTGVSYEQYF,TGTGCCAGTAGTTCCGGGACAGGGGTCTCCTACGAGCAGTACTTC
TRBJ2-3,few,-,TRBV13,CASSRGTFTDTQYF,TGTGCCAGCAGCCGTGGGACCTTCACAGATACGCAGTATTTT
TRBJ2-7,many,-,TRBV28,CASSLSVSYEQYF,TGTGCCAGCAGTTTATCTGTCTCCTACGAGCAGTACTTC
TRBJ2-1,-,TRBD2,TRBV12-3/TRBV12-4,CASSRSLAGSYNEQFF,TGTGCCAGCAGTAGATCACTAGCGGGCTCCTACAATGAGCAGTTCTTC
TRBJ1-5,many,-,TRBV3-1,CASSQAGRAGQPQHF,TGTGCCAGCAGCCAAGCGGGCAGGGCCGGTCAGCCCCAGCATTTT
TRBJ1-2,few,-,TRBV4-1,CASSQDRSEDYGYTF,TGCGCCAGCAGCCAAGATCGGTCGGAAGACTATGGCTACACCTTC
TRBJ1-5,-,-,TRBV7-4,CASSLGVRENQPQHF,TGTGCCAGCAGCTTAGGGGTTCGGGAGAATCAGCCCCAGCATTTT
TRBJ1-5,many,TRBD1,TRBV12-3/TRBV12-4,CASSSGGPNQPQHF,TGTGCCAGCAGTTCAGGGGGCCCTAATCAGCCCCAGCATTTT
TRBJ1-1,few,-,TRBV20-1,CSARPRTEIEAFF,TGCAGTGCTAGACCTAGGACAGAGATTGAAGCTTTCTTT
TRBJ2-2,many,TRBD1,TRBV11-2,CASRESRGRSFRSTGELFF,TGTGCCAGCAGAGAGTCCAGGGGGCGCAGTTTTCGATCTACCGGGGAGCTGTTTTTT
TRBJ1-4,-,-,TRBV12-3/TRBV12-4,CASSSEGDDEKLFF,TGTGCCAGCAGTTCCGAAGGAGATGATGAAAAACTGTTTTTT
TRBJ2-1,many,TRBD2,TRBV28,CASSPATSGSQLSYNEQFF,TGTGCCAGCAGTCCGGCGACTAGCGGGAGCCAACTTTCCTACAATGAGCAGTTCTTC
TRBJ2-2,-,-,TRBV5-5,CASSLAGFGELFF,TGTGCCAGCAGCTTGGCGGGTTTCGGGGAGCTGTTTTTT
TRBJ2-1,few,TRBD1,TRBV4-3,CASSPSPGTGGRNEQFF,TGCGCCAGCAGCCCTAGTCCCGGGACAGGGGGACGGAATGAGCAGTTCTTC
TRBJ2-1,many,-,TRBV7-9,CASSLVVEGEQFF,TGTGCCAGCAGCTTAGTGGTGGAGGGTGAGCAGTTCTTC
TRBJ2-7,-,-,TRBV7-9,CASSLPGVTYEQYF,TGTGCCAGCAGCCTACCAGGGGTGACCTACGAGCAGTACTTC
TRBJ2-5,-,-,TRBV4-1,CASSQGRGTTKETQYF,TGCGCCAGCAGCCAAGGTCGGGGGACGACTAAAGAGACCCAGTACTTC
TRBJ2-3,many,TRBD1,TRBV3-1,CASSQLAGGNTQYF,TGTGCCAGCAGCCAATTAGCAGGGGGTAATACGCAGTATTTT
TRBJ2-7,-,-,TRBV5-1,CASSLAGIPADEQYF,TGCGCCAGCAGCTTGGCCGGGATCCCAGCAGACGAGCAGTACTTC
TRBJ2-7,many,-,TRBV30,CAWSLTLEQYF,TGTGCCTGGAGTCTTACGCTCGAGCAGTACTTC
TRBJ2-1,-,-,TRBV4-1,CASAVLPYNEQFF,TGCGCCAGCGCGGTTCTACCCTACAATGAGCAGTTCTTC
TRBJ1-1,many,-,TRBV12-3/TRBV12-4,CASGHGSTEAFF,TGTGCCAGCGGCCATGGGAGTACTGAAGCTTTCTTT
TRBJ2-3,-,TRBD1,TRBV15,CATSEDRGRRDTQYF,TGTGCCACCAGCGAGGACAGGGGGCGGAGAGATACGCAGTATTTT
TRBJ2-1,few,-,TRBV4-1,CASSTRDSDPAGNEQFF,TGCGCCAGCAGCACCCGGGACTCCGACCCTGCTGGGAATGAGCAGTTCTTC
TRBJ1-2,many,TRBD1,TRBV15,CATSRQGGHYGYTF,TGTGCCACCAGCCGACAGGGGGGTCACTATGGCTACACCTTC
TRBJ1-1,-,TRBD1,TRBV28,CASRTRDRGQAFF,TGTGCCAGCAGAACCCGGGACAGGGGGCAAGCTTTCTTT
TRBJ1-1,few,-,TRBV5-1,CASSLDSGVGLAFF,TGCGCCAGCAGCTTGGATAGCGGAGTTGGGCTGGCTTTCTTT
TRBJ2-7,few,-,TRBV18,CASSLRQAVTYEQYF,TGTGCCAGCTCACTACGACAGGCGGTTACCTACGAGCAGTACTTC
TRBJ1-2,few,-,TRBV6-1,CASSPKEKVYGYTF,TGTGCCAGCTCCCCCAAGGAGAAGGTCTATGGCTACACCTTC
TRBJ1-2,many,-,TRBV12-3/TRBV12-4,CASTRGRVVSYGYTF,TGTGCCAGCACCCGGGGCAGGGTTGTGTCCTATGGCTACACCTTC
TRBJ2-2,-,TRBD2,TRBV28,CASNPRAGGTGELFF,TGTGCCAGCAACCCCAGGGCCGGGGGGACCGGGGAGCTGTTTTTT
TRBJ2-7,-,-,TRBV24-1,CATSDGVTYEQYF,TGTGCCACCAGTGATGGGGTTACCTACGAGCAGTACTTC
TRBJ2-7,few,-,TRBV29-1,CSAQVSSSYEQYF,TGCAGCGCCCAGGTCTCTAGCTCCTACGAGCAGTACTTC